This note documents a single T cell receptor beta chain sequence. The sample belongs to a study of OX40 agonist ivuxolimab in advanced cancers. On the study more broadly: Clinicians treated patients with ivuxolimab, an agonistic anti-OX40 (CD134) antibody. At doses from 0.01 to 10 mg/kg, patients were given intravenous ivuxolimab every 2 weeks.

Repertoires were generated with immunoSEQ multiplex PCR, while TCRdb's copy carries only in-frame clones and drops some. The sample records 62,000 or so clones, roughly 86% being singletons. This CDR3 comprises 15 residues. The ends lost 5 bases at V and 4 bases at J; junction bases unmatched: 6. CDR1 and CDR2 (germline): SNHLY, FYNNEI. The rearrangement uses TRBV2 and TRBJ1-3; 9 nucleotides match TRBD1. This sample comprised CD4+ or CD8+ T cells sorted from blood, obtained in a trial of the OX40 agonist ivuxolimab. The sequence derives from an adult with an advanced solid tumor such as melanoma, head and neck, liver or kidney cancer. CDR3: CASSIYRGRGNTIYF. CDR3 sequence (DNA): TGTGCCAGCAGTATATACAGGGGGCGCGGAAACACCATATATTTT.